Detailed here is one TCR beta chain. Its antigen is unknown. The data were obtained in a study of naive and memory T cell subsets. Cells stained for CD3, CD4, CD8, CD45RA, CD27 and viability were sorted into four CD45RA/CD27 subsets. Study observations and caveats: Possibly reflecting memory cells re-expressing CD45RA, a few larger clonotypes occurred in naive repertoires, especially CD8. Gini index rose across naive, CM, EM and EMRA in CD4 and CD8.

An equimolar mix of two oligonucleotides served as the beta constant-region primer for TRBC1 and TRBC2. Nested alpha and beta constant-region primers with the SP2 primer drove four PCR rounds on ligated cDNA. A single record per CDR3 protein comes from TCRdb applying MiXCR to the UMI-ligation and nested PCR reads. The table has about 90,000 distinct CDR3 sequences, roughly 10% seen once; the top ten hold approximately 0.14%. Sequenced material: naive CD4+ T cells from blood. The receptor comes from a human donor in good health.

The CDR3 here is CSVVLFTGGVYSNQPQHF. The CDR3 DNA reads TGCAGCGTCGTATTATTTACAGGGGGCGTCTATAGCAATCAGCCCCAGCATTTT. This sequence joins TRBV29-1 and TRBJ1-5; TRBD1 aligns across 9 bases. V dropped 6 bases and J dropped 0; count of bases not matched to a gene: 15. Germline loops: CDR1 SQVTM, CDR2 ANQGSEA. The length of the CDR3 is 18 residues.